Listed below are T cell receptor beta chains from one sample, sequenced in a study of blood T cell repertoires in COVID-19. Generated by immunoSEQ multiplex PCR, the TCRdb table keeps only in-frame clones and is missing some. The sample records 55,000 to 80,000 clones, approximately 82% being singletons. The sample was peripheral blood. Receptors were obtained from a human donor in a cohort sampled during active COVID-19. Each CDR3 is given with its conserved first and last residue. D genes are given only for firm matches. Some rows have no size entry. The others give once, few or many, or a class for an expanded clone.

length,J,D,size,V,CDR3,DNA
12,TRBJ1-1,.,.,TRBV5-5,CASSPGDTEAFF,TGTGCCAGCAGCCCAGGGGACACTGAAGCTTTCTTT
15,TRBJ1-2,TRBD1,.,TRBV2,CASSGARGANYGYTF,TGTGCCAGCAGTGGGGCCAGGGGGGCTAACTATGGCTACACCTTC
12,TRBJ2-1,.,.,TRBV5-4,CASSPRLNEQFF,TGTGCCAGCAGCCCCCGTCTTAATGAGCAGTTCTTC
18,TRBJ2-6,TRBD1,few,TRBV3-1/TRBV3-2,CASSQDGGQFSGANVLTF,TGTGCCAGCAGCCAAGATGGGGGACAGTTCTCTGGGGCCAACGTCCTGACTTTC
15,TRBJ1-1,.,.,TRBV6-5,CASSYQGFVNTEAFF,TGTGCCAGCAGTTATCAGGGGTTCGTGAACACTGAAGCTTTCTTT
16,TRBJ1-2,TRBD1,once,TRBV6-5,CASSSTTGGGFYGYTF,TGTGCCAGCAGTTCCACGACAGGGGGCGGGTTCTATGGCTACACCTTC
13,TRBJ2-5,.,.,TRBV7-9,CASSVTALETQYF,TGTGCCAGCAGCGTGACAGCTTTAGAGACCCAGTACTTC
13,TRBJ2-1,.,.,TRBV5-1,CASSSQTRSEQFF,TGCGCCAGCAGCTCCCAGACTAGGAGTGAGCAGTTCTTC
15,TRBJ2-3,.,.,TRBV5-1,CASSSQGVGTDTQYF,TGCGCCAGCAGCTCTCAGGGTGTAGGCACAGATACGCAGTATTTT
13,TRBJ1-2,TRBD1,.,TRBV13,CASSSGGDYGYTF,TGTGCCAGCAGCTCAGGGGGCGACTATGGCTACACCTTC
15,TRBJ2-3,TRBD2,.,TRBV9,CASSVTSGGGDTQYF,TGTGCCAGCAGCGTCACTAGCGGGGGGGGTGATACGCAGTATTTT
15,TRBJ1-6,.,.,TRBV6-5,CASSYDSRGNSPLHF,TGTGCCAGCAGTTACGATTCACGCGGGAACTCACCCCTCCACTTT
15,TRBJ2-7,.,.,TRBV18,CASSPGQGMGYEQYF,TGTGCCAGCTCACCAGGGCAGGGCATGGGCTACGAGCAGTACTTC
15,TRBJ2-1,.,few,TRBV5-1,CASSTEGAGYNEQFF,TGCGCCAGCAGCACAGAGGGGGCGGGGTACAATGAGCAGTTCTTC
13,TRBJ1-2,.,.,TRBV6-1,CASSESTAYGYTF,TGTGCCAGCAGTGAATCAACAGCATATGGCTACACCTTC